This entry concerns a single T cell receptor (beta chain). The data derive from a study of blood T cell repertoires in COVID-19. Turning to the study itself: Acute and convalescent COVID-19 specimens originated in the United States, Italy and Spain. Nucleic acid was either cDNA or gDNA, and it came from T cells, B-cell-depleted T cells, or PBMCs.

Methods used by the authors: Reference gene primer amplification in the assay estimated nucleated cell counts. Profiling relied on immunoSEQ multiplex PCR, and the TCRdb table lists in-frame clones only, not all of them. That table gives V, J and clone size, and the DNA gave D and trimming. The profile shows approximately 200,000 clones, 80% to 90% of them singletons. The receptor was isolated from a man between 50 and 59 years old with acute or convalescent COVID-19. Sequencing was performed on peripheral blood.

The CDR3 is CASSQGLAGGREQFF. CDR3 bases: TGTGCCAGCAGCCAAGGGCTAGCGGGGGGGCGGGAGCAGTTCTTC. This chain connects TRBV3-1 (or the pseudogene TRBV3-2) to TRBJ2-1; 12 bases agree with TRBD2. CDR3 size: 15 residues. After removal of 1 base from V and 10 bases from J, the junction contained 5 bases not matched to a gene. CDR1 and CDR2 (germline): LGHDT, YNNKEL (reference sequence).